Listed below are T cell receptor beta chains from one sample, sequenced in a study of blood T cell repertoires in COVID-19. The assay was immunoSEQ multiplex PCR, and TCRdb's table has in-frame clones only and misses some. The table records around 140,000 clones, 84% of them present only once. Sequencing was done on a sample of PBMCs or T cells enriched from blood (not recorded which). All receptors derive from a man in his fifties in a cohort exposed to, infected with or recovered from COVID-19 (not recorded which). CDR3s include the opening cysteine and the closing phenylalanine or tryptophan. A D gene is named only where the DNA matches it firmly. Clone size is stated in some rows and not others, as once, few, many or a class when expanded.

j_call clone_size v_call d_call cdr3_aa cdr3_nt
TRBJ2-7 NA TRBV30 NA CALVEGGAHEQYF TGTGCCCTTGTTGAGGGGGGGGCCCACGAGCAGTACTTC
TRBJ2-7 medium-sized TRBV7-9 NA CASSARESGHEQYF TGTGCCAGCAGCGCCCGGGAGAGCGGGCACGAGCAGTACTTC
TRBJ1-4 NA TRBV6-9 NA CASSYQAGLLEKLFF TGTGCCAGCAGTTATCAGGCTGGCTTGCTTGAAAAACTGTTTTTT
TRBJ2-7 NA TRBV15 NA CATSRDSPANEQYF TGTGCCACCAGCAGAGATTCCCCAGCGAACGAGCAGTACTTC
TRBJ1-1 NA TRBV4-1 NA CASSQVRNTEAFF TGCGCCAGCAGCCAAGTCCGGAACACTGAAGCTTTCTTT
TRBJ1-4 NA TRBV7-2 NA CASSVRGPTNEKLFF TGTGCCAGCAGCGTCAGGGGACCAACTAATGAAAAACTGTTTTTT
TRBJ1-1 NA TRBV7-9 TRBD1 CASSHTGGTTEAFF TGTGCCAGCAGCCACACAGGGGGGACCACTGAAGCTTTCTTT
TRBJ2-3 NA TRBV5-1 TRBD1 CASSWAGTGGSDTQYF TGCGCCAGCAGCTGGGCAGGGACAGGGGGGTCAGATACGCAGTATTTT
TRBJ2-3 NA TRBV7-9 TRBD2 CASSLPRLAGLTDTQYF TGTGCCAGCAGCCTACCAAGACTAGCGGGTCTCACAGATACGCAGTATTTT
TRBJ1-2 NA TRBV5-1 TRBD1 CASSLGTGDRPNYGYTF TGCGCCAGCAGCTTGGGGACAGGGGACCGGCCTAACTATGGCTACACCTTC
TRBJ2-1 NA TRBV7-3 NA CASSLDRGAYEQFF TGTGCCAGCAGCTTAGATCGGGGGGCTTATGAGCAGTTCTTC
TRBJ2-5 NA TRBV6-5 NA CASSPEQYQETQYF TGTGCCAGCAGTCCGGAGCAGTACCAAGAGACCCAGTACTTC
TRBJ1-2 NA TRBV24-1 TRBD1 CATSDSGQDYGYTF TGTGCCACCAGTGATTCGGGACAGGACTATGGCTACACCTTC
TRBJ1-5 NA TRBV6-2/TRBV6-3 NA CASSYAGRGQPQHF TGTGCCAGCAGTTACGCGGGACGTGGACAGCCCCAGCATTTT
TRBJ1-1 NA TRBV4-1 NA CASSRDGYRAGDTEAFF TGCGCCAGCAGCCGAGACGGGTATCGGGCGGGCGACACTGAAGCTTTCTTT
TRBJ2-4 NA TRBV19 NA CASSMGGAGAKNIQYF TGTGCCAGTAGTATGGGAGGCGCCGGGGCCAAAAACATTCAGTACTTC
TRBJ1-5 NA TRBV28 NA CASSPLGAFSNQPQHF TGTGCCAGCAGTCCCCTTGGGGCCTTTAGCAATCAGCCCCAGCATTTT